This TCR beta chain emerged from a study of blood T cell repertoires in COVID-19. Study as a whole: From the United States, Italy and Spain came samples of acute and convalescent COVID-19. Sources were T cells, B-cell-depleted T cells, or PBMCs; the material itself was cDNA or gDNA.

In the study's own analysis: Quantification of nucleated cells was approximated via reference gene primer amplification. The assay was immunoSEQ multiplex PCR, and TCRdb's table has in-frame clones only and misses some. V and J calls and clone size are copied from that table; D and trimming were computed from the DNA. The sample lists about 220,000 clones; approximately 81% were seen once. Trimming took 2 bases from V and 5 from J, leaving 10 bases between them. This CDR3 comprises 14 residues. CDR1 is SGHRS and CDR2 is YFSETQ in the germline V gene. This clone appeared a single time. The clonotype comes from a woman over 75 with acute or convalescent COVID-19. This sequence joins TRBV5-1 and TRBJ1-4, with TRBD1 as a possible D gene (5 bases). Sequencing used peripheral blood. In DNA, the CDR3 is TGCGCCAGCAGCTTTGGCAGGGAAAATGAAAAACTGTTTTTT. Its protein is CASSFGRENEKLFF.